This T cell receptor (beta chain) is drawn from a study of T cell changes during pregnancy in multiple sclerosis. The germline gives CDR1 SGHNT, CDR2 YENEEA. This CDR3 has 14 amino acids. V lost 6 bases and J 1 base, leaving 12 bases between the germline ends. Assay used: immunoSEQ multiplex PCR; TCRdb lists only in-frame clones, some missing. Of fewer than 70,000 clones listed, around 87% are singletons. The receptor was isolated from a human donor whose cells served as feeder cells for cultures in a pregnancy study. Sample: peripheral blood from another person, used as feeder cells. This chain joins TRBV11-3 and TRBJ1-1; possible D gene TRBD1, 6 bases. In DNA form, the CDR3 reads TGTGCCAGCAGTTGGACAGACCAGAACACTGAAGCTTTCTTT. It translates to CASSWTDQNTEAFF.